The sample holds one count of the clone carrying this T cell receptor (beta chain). This record belongs to a study of blood T cell repertoires in COVID-19. Study-wide background: Nucleic acid was either cDNA or gDNA, and it came from T cells, B-cell-depleted T cells, or PBMCs.

Donors in Cohort 3 counted as recovered after two negative PCRs, clearance, or symptom resolution. Germline V gives CDR1 SGDLS, CDR2 YYNGEE. The CDR3 is made up of 16 amino acids. J was trimmed by 0 bases and V by 0 bases; bases with no gene match: 2. Profiled with immunoSEQ multiplex PCR; TCRdb holds only in-frame clones, not every one. The repertoire has some 330,000 clones, more than 90% of them found once; the top ten carry approximately 18%. This clonotype was obtained from a woman in her thirties who had recovered from COVID-19. This chain links TRBV9 with TRBJ2-5; 10 bases map to TRBD2. Sequences were obtained from PBMCs or T cells enriched from blood (not recorded which). CDR3 sequence: CASSVVSGGYQETQYF. The CDR3 region has the DNA TGTGCCAGCAGCGTAGTTAGCGGGGGGTACCAAGAGACCCAGTACTTC. Drawing the rest from reference TRBV9 and TRBJ2-5, the complete variable domain is DSGVTQTPKHLITATGQRVTLRCSPRSGDLSVYWYQQSLDQGLQFLIQYYNGEERAKGNILERFSAQQFPDLHSELNLSSLELGDSALYFCASSVVSGGYQETQYFGPGTRLLVL.